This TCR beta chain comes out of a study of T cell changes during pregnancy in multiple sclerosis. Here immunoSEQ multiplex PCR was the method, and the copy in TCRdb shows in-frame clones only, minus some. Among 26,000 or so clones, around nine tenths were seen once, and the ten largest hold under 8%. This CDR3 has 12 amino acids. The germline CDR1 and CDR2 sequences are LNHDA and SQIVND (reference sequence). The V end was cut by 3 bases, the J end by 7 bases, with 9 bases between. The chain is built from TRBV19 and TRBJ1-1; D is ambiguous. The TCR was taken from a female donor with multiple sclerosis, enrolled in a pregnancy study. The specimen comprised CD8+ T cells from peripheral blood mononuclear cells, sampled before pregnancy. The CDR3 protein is CASSIGGSEAFF. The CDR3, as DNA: TGTGCCAGTAGTATCGGTGGTAGTGAAGCTTTCTTT.